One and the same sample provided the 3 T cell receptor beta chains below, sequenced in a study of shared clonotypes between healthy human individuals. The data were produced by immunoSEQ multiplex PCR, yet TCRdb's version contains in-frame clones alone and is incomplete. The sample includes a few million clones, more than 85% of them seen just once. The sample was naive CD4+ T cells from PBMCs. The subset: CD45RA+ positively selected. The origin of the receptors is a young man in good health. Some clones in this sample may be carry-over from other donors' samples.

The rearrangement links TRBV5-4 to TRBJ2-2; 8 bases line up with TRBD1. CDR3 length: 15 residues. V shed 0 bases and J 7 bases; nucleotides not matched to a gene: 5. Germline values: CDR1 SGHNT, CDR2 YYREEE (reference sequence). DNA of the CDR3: TGTGCCAGCAGCTTGGCCCAGGGGACAGGCGGGGAGCTGTTTTTT. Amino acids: CASSLAQGTGGELFF.

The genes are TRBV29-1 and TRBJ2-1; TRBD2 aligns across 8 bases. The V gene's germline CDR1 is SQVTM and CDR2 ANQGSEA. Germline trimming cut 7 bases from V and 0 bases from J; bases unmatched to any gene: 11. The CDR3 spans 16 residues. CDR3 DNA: TGCAGCGAGACAAGGGCGGGAGGTAGCTCCTACAATGAGCAGTTCTTC. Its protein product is CSETRAGGSSYNEQFF.

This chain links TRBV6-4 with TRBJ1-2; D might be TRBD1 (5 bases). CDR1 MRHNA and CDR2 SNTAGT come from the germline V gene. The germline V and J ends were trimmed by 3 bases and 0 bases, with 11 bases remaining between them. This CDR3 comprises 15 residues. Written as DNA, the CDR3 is TGTGCCAGCAGTGATCTCTGGGGACCTAACTATGGCTACACCTTC. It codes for CASSDLWGPNYGYTF.